This T cell receptor beta chain was sequenced for a study of T cells in Graves' hyperthyroidism and ophthalmopathy. The investigators amplified TCR beta CDR3 regions from RNA transcripts. The HTBI primer set was used in a first-round RT-PCR of the TCR CDR3. TCRdb processed the multiplex PCR reads anew with MiXCR; each CDR3 protein has one entry. The sample comprises hundreds of thousands of distinct CDR3 sequences, roughly 16% of which are singletons, and roughly 3.5% rests with the top ten. This clonotype was observed at least ten times. This receptor was obtained from a woman aged 40 to 55 with Graves' ophthalmopathy. The sequencing input was blood.

The CDR3: CASRYRDRGTRNTGELFF. DNA for the CDR3: TGTGCCAGCAGATACCGGGACAGGGGGACCCGAAACACCGGGGAGCTGTTTTTT. The rearrangement uses TRBV2 and TRBJ2-2, with 11 bases identical to TRBD1. Germline V CDR1 and CDR2: SNHLY, FYNNEI. The CDR3 has 18 residues. J gave up 2 bases and V 6 bases, and 11 bases lay outside the gene matches.